This T cell receptor beta chain was sequenced in a study of T cells after yellow fever vaccination. The study, taken as a whole, reports: Most clones from primary vaccination resurfaced after the booster (around 95% CD4, 88% CD8).

This clonotype was seen ten or more times. Its antigen is unknown. Each CDR3 protein gets one entry after TCRdb re-called the 5' RACE reads with MiXCR. The sample contains some 560,000 distinct CDR3 sequences, 15% to 20% of which appear only once. Sequencing was performed on PBMCs, taken 15 days after the yellow fever booster vaccination. The sequence was obtained from a man aged 30 to 39 who received the YFV17D yellow fever vaccine.

CDR3 nucleotide sequence: TGTGCCAGCAGTTTAATTTACGAGCAGTACTTC. It codes for CASSLIYEQYF. The V and J genes are TRBV7-2 and TRBJ2-7; no reliable D call. This CDR3 region has 11 residues. V dropped 6 bases and J dropped 4 bases, with 7 bases sitting between them. The V gene's germline CDR1 is SGHTA and CDR2 FQGNSA.